The entry below gives a single T cell receptor (beta chain) sequence along with its context. Repertoires were generated with immunoSEQ multiplex PCR, while TCRdb's copy carries only in-frame clones and drops some. The table lists 200,000 to 250,000 clones, around 90% of them singletons, with less than 15% in the top ten. This CDR3 comprises 15 residues. Trimming removed 5 bases from V and 5 bases from J; junction bases left unmatched: 12. From germline, CDR1 is SGHVS and CDR2 FNYEAQ. This sample was taken from a study of blood T cell repertoires in COVID-19. The sequence was collected from a woman under 30 who had recovered from COVID-19. V usage is TRBV7-6 and J usage is TRBJ2-7, with 7 positions matching TRBD1. The sample was peripheral blood. The CDR3 DNA reads as TGTGCCAGCAGCCTAACGCCGACAGGGTTCGACGAGCAGTACTTC. It specifies CASSLTPTGFDEQYF. Combining the CDR3 with reference TRBV7-6 and TRBJ2-7 gives the whole variable domain GAGVSQSPRYKVTKRGQDVALRCDPISGHVSLYWYRQALGQGPEFLTYFNYEAQQDKSGLPNDRFSAERPEGSISTLTIQRTEQRDSAMYRCASSLTPTGFDEQYFGPGTRLTVT.